The rows below give T cell receptor beta chains drawn from one sample of a study of CD8+CD57+ T cells in acquired aplastic anemia. TCRdb re-called the reads through MiXCR, storing one row per CDR3 protein. The sample contains roughly 180,000 distinct CDR3 sequences, roughly 50% of which appear only once. The sequencing sample was made of sorted CD4+, CD8+, or CD8+CD57+ T cells (not recorded which) from PBMCs. The origin of the receptors is a human donor with aplastic anemia. Each CDR3 is given with its conserved first and last residue. D genes are given only for firm matches. Size is omitted from some rows. Given values are once, few, many or a class for expanded clones.

V gene	J gene	clone size	D gene	CDR3 DNA	CDR3 protein
TRBV19	TRBJ1-2	many	TRBD1	TGTGCCAGTAGTATTGCAGGGGGCGGAGTACGCTCCTACACCTTC	CASSIAGGGVRSYTF
TRBV29-1	TRBJ2-1	-	TRBD1	TGCAGCTTGGGAGGGACAGGGAGTATCAATGAGCAGTTCTTC	CSLGGTGSINEQFF
TRBV12-3/TRBV12-4	TRBJ2-7	once	-	TGTGCCAGCAGTTTAGGGGCCAGTAACGAGCAGTACTTC	CASSLGASNEQYF
TRBV29-1	TRBJ1-1	-	TRBD1	TGCAGCGTAGAGACAGGGGGGATCACTGAAGCTTTCTTT	CSVETGGITEAFF
TRBV5-5	TRBJ1-2	-	TRBD1	TGTGCCAGCAGCGGAAAGACAGGGGGCTACACCTTC	CASSGKTGGYTF
TRBV10-3	TRBJ1-1	-	-	TGTGCCAGCTCACCGTCCACGTCAATAGAAGCTTTCTTT	CASSPSTSIEAFF
TRBV7-9	TRBJ2-7	-	-	TGTGCCAGCAGCTTGATAGCGTCCTACGAGCAGTACTTC	CASSLIASYEQYF
TRBV7-2	TRBJ2-3	once	TRBD2	TGTGCCAGCGGCCTAGGGAGGGAAGATACGCAGTATTTT	CASGLGREDTQYF
TRBV19	TRBJ1-4	many	-	TGTGCCAGTAGTCCGGGCCGCTGGGGAGAAAAACTGTTTTTT	CASSPGRWGEKLFF
TRBV27	TRBJ2-1	-	-	TGTGCCAGCAGTATACAGGGCAACCCCTACAATGAGCAGTTCTTC	CASSIQGNPYNEQFF
TRBV19	TRBJ1-5	-	TRBD1	TGTGCCAGTAGTCTGGGACAGGGAATAATGGGTCAGCCCCAGCATTTT	CASSLGQGIMGQPQHF
TRBV24-1	TRBJ2-7	-	-	TGTGCCACCAGTGACCCCGACAACCTGAAGCAGTACTTC	CATSDPDNLKQYF
TRBV10-3	TRBJ2-7	-	-	TGTGCCATCACCACGGCCCCGGAGGCCTACGAGCAGTACTTC	CAITTAPEAYEQYF
TRBV5-4	TRBJ2-1	once	TRBD1	TGTGCCAGCACACGGACAGGAGACAATGAGCAGTTCTTC	CASTRTGDNEQFF
TRBV19	TRBJ2-3	-	-	TGTGCCAGTAGTATAGACAAGCTGGCTAGCGTGCTAGATACGCAGTATTTT	CASSIDKLASVLDTQYF
TRBV10-1	TRBJ2-1	many	TRBD1	TGCGCCAGCAGTGAGGGGGGACAGGGGAGGAATGAGCAGTTCTTC	CASSEGGQGRNEQFF
TRBV15	TRBJ1-6	many	-	TGTGCCACCAGCAGAGTTGAGGTTTACGTCCGTGGGTCACCCCTCCACTTT	CATSRVEVYVRGSPLHF
TRBV7-6	TRBJ2-3	many	-	TGTGCCAGCAGTACCACAGGGCCTGGAGATACGCAGTATTTT	CASSTTGPGDTQYF
TRBV19	TRBJ2-1	-	TRBD1	TGTGCCAGTAGCCGGGACAGGGACCCCTACAATGAGCAGTTCTTC	CASSRDRDPYNEQFF
TRBV29-1	TRBJ2-7	-	TRBD1	TGCAGCGGAGGACAGGATTCCTACGGGCAGTACTTC	CSGGQDSYGQYF
TRBV29-1	TRBJ2-3	-	TRBD2	TGCAGCGTTTCTCCTAGCGGAGATACGCAGTATTTT	CSVSPSGDTQYF
TRBV15	TRBJ2-5	-	-	TGTGCCACCAGCAGAGCGAAAGAGACCCAGTACTTC	CATSRAKETQYF
TRBV7-3	TRBJ2-5	few	-	TGTGCCAGCAGCCGAACCGGGACCTCAGGAGAGACCCAGTACTTC	CASSRTGTSGETQYF
TRBV20-1	TRBJ1-5	-	TRBD1	TGCAGTGCGTCCGGGACAGGGGGCGAAAGTCAGCCCCAGCATTTT	CSASGTGGESQPQHF
TRBV19	TRBJ2-6	-	-	TGTGCCAGTACTCCGGAGGGTTCTGGGGCCAACGTCCTGACTTTC	CASTPEGSGANVLTF
TRBV24-1	TRBJ2-1	many	TRBD2	TGTGCCACCAGTGTTACTAGCGGGGGGGCATTCATACGCAGTGAGCAGTTCTTC	CATSVTSGGAFIRSEQFF
TRBV24-1	TRBJ2-2	-	-	TGTGCCACCAGTTATACTACTGGGGAGCTGCTTTTT	CATSYTTGELLF
TRBV25-1	TRBJ1-6	few	-	TGTGCCAGCAGTGAAACGGGACGGGAGGCGTCACCCCTCCACTTT	CASSETGREASPLHF
TRBV10-2	TRBJ1-1	-	-	TGCGCCACTAGAGACGGGGGAGGAGTAGACACTAAAGCTTTCTTT	CATRDGGGVDTKAFF
TRBV19	TRBJ1-5	many	-	TGTGCCAGTAGTAAGACACCCACGGGGAGCAATCAGCCCCAGCATTTT	CASSKTPTGSNQPQHF
TRBV10-2	TRBJ2-5	-	TRBD2	TGTGCCAGCTCACCACGAATAGCGGGGTACCAAGAGACCCAGCACTTC	CASSPRIAGYQETQHF
TRBV15	TRBJ1-2	-	TRBD1	TGTGCCACCAGCAGATCCAGAGGGATACAGGGGGCGATGCATGGCTACACCTTC	CATSRSRGIQGAMHGYTF
TRBV24-1	TRBJ2-1	-	TRBD1	TGCGCCACCGCTGAGGGGACAGGGGGCCGGAATGAGCAGTTCTTC	CATAEGTGGRNEQFF
TRBV7-2	TRBJ2-5	-	TRBD2	TGTGCCAGCAAACTAGCGGGAGGTGGAGAGACCCAGTACTTC	CASKLAGGGETQYF
TRBV11-2	TRBJ2-2	-	TRBD2	TGTGCCAGCAGCTTAGAACTAGCGGGAGTGTCCGGGGAGCTGTTTTTT	CASSLELAGVSGELFF
TRBV5-4	TRBJ2-7	-	-	TGTGCCAGCAGCTCAACCCCCTCCTACGAGCAGTACTTC	CASSSTPSYEQYF
TRBV7-2	TRBJ2-3	-	-	TGTGCCAGCAGCTCCACAAATACGCAGTATTTT	CASSSTNTQYF
TRBV7-8	TRBJ1-3	many	-	TGTGCCAGCAGCTTAGAACCACTCTCTGGAAACACCATATATTTT	CASSLEPLSGNTIYF
TRBV3-1	TRBJ2-7	-	TRBD1	TGTGCCAGCAGCCCCTTTTTCGGACAGGGGAGCTACGAGCAGTACTTC	CASSPFFGQGSYEQYF
TRBV29-1	TRBJ2-1	-	TRBD2	TGCAGCTCTGAGGGACTAGCGGGGGGGCCAGTCAATGAGCAGTTCTTC	CSSEGLAGGPVNEQFF
TRBV7-9	TRBJ2-7	-	-	TGTGCCAGCACCCAGGACAGCTCCTACGAGCAGTACTTC	CASTQDSSYEQYF
TRBV5-1	TRBJ2-3	-	TRBD2	TGCGCCAGCAGCGTAATCCTAGCGGGGGGCCTCTCTAGCACAGATACGCAGTATTTT	CASSVILAGGLSSTDTQYF
TRBV10-2	TRBJ1-6	-	-	TGCGCCAGCACCCCTCGGGGGTGGGGTATAATTGATTCACCCCTCCACTTT	CASTPRGWGIIDSPLHF
TRBV7-2	TRBJ1-2	-	TRBD1	TGTGCCAGCAGCCTGGGACAGCCCTATGGCTACACCTTC	CASSLGQPYGYTF
TRBV19	TRBJ2-2	-	-	TGTGCCAGTAGTCCCCGGGGATTCCAGACCGGGGAGCTGTTTTTT	CASSPRGFQTGELFF
TRBV5-4	TRBJ1-2	once	-	TGTGCCAGCAGCTCCCAGCATTCTGGCTACACCTTC	CASSSQHSGYTF
TRBV5-5	TRBJ2-3	-	-	TGTGCCAGCAGCTTGGTTGCAGGGGGGCCAGATACGCAGTATTTT	CASSLVAGGPDTQYF
TRBV19	TRBJ1-2	-	TRBD1	TGTGCCAGTAGAGCCGGGACAGGGCCCTATGGCTACACCTTC	CASRAGTGPYGYTF
TRBV20-1	TRBJ1-2	-	-	TGCAGTGCTAGAGAGGTCCGGGGCTACACCTTC	CSAREVRGYTF
TRBV6-5	TRBJ1-2	many	-	TGTGCCAGCAGTTACATGTCTCCCCCGGACTATGGCTACACCTTC	CASSYMSPPDYGYTF
TRBV3-1	TRBJ2-7	-	TRBD2	TGTGCCAGCAGCCAAGGGGGTAGCGGGGGGGCTTTCGGCTACGAGCAGTACTTC	CASSQGGSGGAFGYEQYF
TRBV20-1	TRBJ2-1	-	-	TGCAGTGCTAGAGGAGAGGCTAGCTATGAGCAGTTCTTC	CSARGEASYEQFF